This T cell receptor beta chain was captured in a study of T cell responses to AZD1222 COVID-19 vaccine. The data were produced by immunoSEQ multiplex PCR, yet TCRdb's version contains in-frame clones alone and is incomplete. Here the sample spans about 180,000 clones, less than 95% being singletons. This clone was recorded only once. CDR1 and CDR2 (germline): MGHDK, SYGVNS. V lost 4 bases to trimming and J lost 3 bases, with 10 bases between them. The CDR3 spans 14 residues. The source material was peripheral blood, sampled on day 0 of AZD1222 vaccination. The V and J genes are TRBV25-1 and TRBJ1-3; no firm D call. The source of this sequence is an adult in good health. DNA for the CDR3: TGTGCCAGCAGTGTGGACTCCGGTGGAAACACCATATATTTT. Its protein product is CASSVDSGGNTIYF.